This T cell receptor beta chain is from a study of blood T cell repertoires in COVID-19. Across the whole study: Whether acute or convalescent, the COVID-19 samples came from the United States, Italy and Spain. T cells, B-cell-depleted T cells, or PBMCs supplied cDNA or gDNA.

The ends were cut back, 2 bases at V and 2 bases at J, with 9 bases in the middle. The germline V gene has CDR1 KGHSH and CDR2 LQKENI. The CDR3 totals 14 residues. Original data processing: The authors estimated nucleated cell counts from reference gene primer amplification. Generated by immunoSEQ multiplex PCR, the TCRdb table keeps only in-frame clones and is missing some. The V and J calls and clone size come from that table; D and trimming were worked out from the DNA. The sample consists of under 100,000 clones, about 85% of them appearing once. This chain connects TRBV18 to TRBJ1-2; a weak D match, TRBD1 (5 bases). Source material: peripheral blood. The TCR comes from a male donor with acute or convalescent COVID-19. The CDR3 here is CASSPTGENYGYTF. CDR3 DNA sequence: TGTGCCAGCTCACCAACAGGCGAAAACTATGGCTACACCTTC.